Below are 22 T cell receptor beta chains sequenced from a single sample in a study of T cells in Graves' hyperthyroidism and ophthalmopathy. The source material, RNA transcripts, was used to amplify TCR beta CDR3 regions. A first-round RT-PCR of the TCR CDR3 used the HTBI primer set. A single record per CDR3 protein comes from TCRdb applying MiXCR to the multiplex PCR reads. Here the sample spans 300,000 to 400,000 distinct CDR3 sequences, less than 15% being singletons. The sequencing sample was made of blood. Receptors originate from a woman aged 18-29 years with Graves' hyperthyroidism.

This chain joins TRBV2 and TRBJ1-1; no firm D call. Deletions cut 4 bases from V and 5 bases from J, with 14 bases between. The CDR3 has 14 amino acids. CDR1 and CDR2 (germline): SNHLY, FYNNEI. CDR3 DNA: TGTGCCAGCAGTGTCGGGCAGGTGTGGACTGAAGCTTTCTTT. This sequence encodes CASSVGQVWTEAFF.

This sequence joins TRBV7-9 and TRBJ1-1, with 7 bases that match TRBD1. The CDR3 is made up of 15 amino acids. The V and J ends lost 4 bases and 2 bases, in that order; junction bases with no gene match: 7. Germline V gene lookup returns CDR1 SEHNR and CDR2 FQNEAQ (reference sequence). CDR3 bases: TGTGCCAGCAGCTCCCGAGAGGGGGCAAACACTGAAGCTTTCTTT. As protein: CASSSREGANTEAFF.

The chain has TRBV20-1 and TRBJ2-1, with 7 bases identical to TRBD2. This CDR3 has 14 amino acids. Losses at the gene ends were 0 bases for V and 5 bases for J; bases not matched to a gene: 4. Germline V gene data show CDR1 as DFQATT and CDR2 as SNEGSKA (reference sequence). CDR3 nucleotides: TGCAGTGCTAGAGATTGGCGGGGGAACAATGAGCAGTTCTTC. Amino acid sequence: CSARDWRGNNEQFF.

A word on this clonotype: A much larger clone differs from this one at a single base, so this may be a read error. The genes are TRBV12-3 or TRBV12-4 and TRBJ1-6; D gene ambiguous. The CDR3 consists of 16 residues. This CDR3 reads CASSLVGSSYNLPLHF. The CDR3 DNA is TGTGCCAGCAGTTTAGTAGGGAGCTCCTATAATTTACCCCTCCACTTT.

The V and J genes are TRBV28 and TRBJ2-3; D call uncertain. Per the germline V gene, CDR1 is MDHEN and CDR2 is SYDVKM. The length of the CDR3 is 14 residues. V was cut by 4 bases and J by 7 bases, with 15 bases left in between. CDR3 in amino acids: CASSYQTTPYTQYF. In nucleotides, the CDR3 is TGTGCCAGCAGTTATCAGACGACGCCATATACGCAGTATTTT.

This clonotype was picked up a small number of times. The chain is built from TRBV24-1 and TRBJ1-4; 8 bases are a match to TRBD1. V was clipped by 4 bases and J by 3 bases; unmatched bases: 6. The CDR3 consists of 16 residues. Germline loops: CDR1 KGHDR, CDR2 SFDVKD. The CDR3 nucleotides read TGTGCCACCAGTGACCCCCAGGGGGCTCCTAATGAAAAACTGTTTTTT. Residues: CATSDPQGAPNEKLFF.

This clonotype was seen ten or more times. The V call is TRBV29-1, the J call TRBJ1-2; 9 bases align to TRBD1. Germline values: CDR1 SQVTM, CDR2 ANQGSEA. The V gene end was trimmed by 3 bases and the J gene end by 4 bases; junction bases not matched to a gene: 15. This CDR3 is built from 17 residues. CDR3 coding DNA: TGCAGCGTTGACGGCCGGGGACAGGGCCAAGGTAGCTATGGCTACACCTTC. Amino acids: CSVDGRGQGQGSYGYTF.

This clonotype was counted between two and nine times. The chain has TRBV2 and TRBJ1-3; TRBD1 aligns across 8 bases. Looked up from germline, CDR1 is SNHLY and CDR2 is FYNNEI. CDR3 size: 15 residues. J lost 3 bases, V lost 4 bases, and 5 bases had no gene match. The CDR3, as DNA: TGTGCCAGCAGTGGATCAGGGGGCAATGGAAACACCATATATTTT. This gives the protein CASSGSGGNGNTIYF.

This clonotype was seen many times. For the CDR3, the DNA is TGTGCCAGCAGCCGGGGACAGTCAAACACCTACAATGAGCAGTTCTTC. Protein: CASSRGQSNTYNEQFF. V and J are TRBV27 and TRBJ2-1; 7 nucleotides match TRBD1. The CDR3 runs 16 residues. Germline CDR1 and CDR2: MNHEY and SMNVEV (reference sequence). V shed 6 bases and J 2 bases; nucleotides not matched to a gene: 10.

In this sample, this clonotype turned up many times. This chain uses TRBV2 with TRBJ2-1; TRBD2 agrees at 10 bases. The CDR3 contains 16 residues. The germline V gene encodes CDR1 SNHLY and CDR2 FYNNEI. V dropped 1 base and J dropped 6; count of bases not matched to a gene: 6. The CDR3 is CASSEEERGGPNEQFF. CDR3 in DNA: TGTGCCAGCAGTGAAGAAGAGCGGGGGGGCCCCAATGAGCAGTTCTTC.

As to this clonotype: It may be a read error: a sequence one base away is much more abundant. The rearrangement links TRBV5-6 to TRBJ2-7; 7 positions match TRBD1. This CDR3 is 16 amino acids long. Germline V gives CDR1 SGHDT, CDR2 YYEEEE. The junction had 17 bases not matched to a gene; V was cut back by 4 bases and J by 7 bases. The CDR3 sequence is CASSHDPDRSRSEQYF. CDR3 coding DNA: TGTGCCAGCAGCCATGACCCGGACAGGTCCCGTAGTGAGCAGTACTTC.

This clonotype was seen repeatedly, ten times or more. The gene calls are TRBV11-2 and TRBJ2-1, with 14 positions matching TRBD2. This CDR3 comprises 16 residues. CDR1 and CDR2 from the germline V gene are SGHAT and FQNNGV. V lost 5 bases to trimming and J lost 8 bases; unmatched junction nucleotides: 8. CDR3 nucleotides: TGTGCCAGCAGCCCCAGACTAGCGGGAGGGCCCGATGAGCAGTTCTTC. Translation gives CASSPRLAGGPDEQFF.

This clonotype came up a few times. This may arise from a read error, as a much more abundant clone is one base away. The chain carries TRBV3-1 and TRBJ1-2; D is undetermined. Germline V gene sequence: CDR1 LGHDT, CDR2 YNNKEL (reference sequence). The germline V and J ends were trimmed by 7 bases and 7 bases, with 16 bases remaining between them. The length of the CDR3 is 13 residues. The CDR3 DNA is TGTGCCAGCACGCCATCGAGGTTGTTTGGCTACACCTTC. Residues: CASTPSRLFGYTF.

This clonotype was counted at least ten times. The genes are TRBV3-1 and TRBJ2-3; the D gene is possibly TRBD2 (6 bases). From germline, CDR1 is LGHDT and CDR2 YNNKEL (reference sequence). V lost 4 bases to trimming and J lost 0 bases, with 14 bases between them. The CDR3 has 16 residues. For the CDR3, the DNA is TGTGCCAGCAGCCGCCGACCGGGACTGAGCACAGATACGCAGTATTTT. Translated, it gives CASSRRPGLSTDTQYF.

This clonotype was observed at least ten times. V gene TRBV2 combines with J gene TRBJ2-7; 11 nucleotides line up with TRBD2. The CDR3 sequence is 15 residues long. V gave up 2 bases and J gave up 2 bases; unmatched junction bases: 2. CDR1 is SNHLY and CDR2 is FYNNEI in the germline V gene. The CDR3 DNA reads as TGTGCCAGCAGTGAACTAGCGGGGGGCGCCTACGAGCAGTACTTC. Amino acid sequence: CASSELAGGAYEQYF.

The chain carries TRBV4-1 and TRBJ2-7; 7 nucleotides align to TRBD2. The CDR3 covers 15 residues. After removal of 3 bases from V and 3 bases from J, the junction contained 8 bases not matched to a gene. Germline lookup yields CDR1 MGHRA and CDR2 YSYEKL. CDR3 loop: CASSQAGTTIYEQYF. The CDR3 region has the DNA TGCGCCAGCAGCCAGGCCGGGACTACTATCTACGAGCAGTACTTC.

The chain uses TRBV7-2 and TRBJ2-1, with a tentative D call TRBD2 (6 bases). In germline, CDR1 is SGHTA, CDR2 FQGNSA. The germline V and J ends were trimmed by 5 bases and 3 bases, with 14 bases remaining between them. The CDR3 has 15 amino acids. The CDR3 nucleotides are TGTGCCAGCAGCGTCCGGGACTGGGTCTACAATGAGCAGTTCTTC. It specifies CASSVRDWVYNEQFF. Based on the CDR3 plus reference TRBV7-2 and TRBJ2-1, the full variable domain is GAGVSQSPSNKVTEKGKDVELRCDPISGHTALYWYRQSLGQGLEFLIYFQGNSAPDKSGLPSDRFSAERTGGSVSTLTIQRTQQEDSAVYLCASSVRDWVYNEQFFGPGTRLTVL.

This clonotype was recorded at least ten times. The CDR3 DNA sequence: TGTGCCAGCAGCCCCACCCGGGGAGCGTACACTGAAGCTTTCTTT. Translated: CASSPTRGAYTEAFF. V and J are TRBV3-1 and TRBJ1-1; the D is unclear. V lost 4 bases, J lost 3 bases, and 15 bases lay in between. Germline assignment: CDR1 LGHDT and CDR2 YNNKEL (reference sequence). The CDR3 has 15 residues.

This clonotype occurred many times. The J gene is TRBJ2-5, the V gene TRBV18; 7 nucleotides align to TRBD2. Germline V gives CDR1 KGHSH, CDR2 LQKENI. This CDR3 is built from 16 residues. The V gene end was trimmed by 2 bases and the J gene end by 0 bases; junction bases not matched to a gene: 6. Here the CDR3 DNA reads TGTGCCAGCTCACCAAGGTCTAGCGGATACCAAGAGACCCAGTACTTC. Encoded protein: CASSPRSSGYQETQYF.

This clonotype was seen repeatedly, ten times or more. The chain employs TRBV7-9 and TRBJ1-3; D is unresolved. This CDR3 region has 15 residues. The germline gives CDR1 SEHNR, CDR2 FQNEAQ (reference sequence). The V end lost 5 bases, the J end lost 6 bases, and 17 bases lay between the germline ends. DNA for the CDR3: TGTGCCAGCAGCCAAAAGATAGGCTATGAAAACACCATATATTTT. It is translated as CASSQKIGYENTIYF.

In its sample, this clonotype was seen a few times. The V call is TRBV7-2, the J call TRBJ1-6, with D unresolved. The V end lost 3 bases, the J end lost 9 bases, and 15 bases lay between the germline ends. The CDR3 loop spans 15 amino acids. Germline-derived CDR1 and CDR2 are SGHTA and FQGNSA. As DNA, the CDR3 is TGTGCCAGCAGCTTTACCTACACACAACGTTCACCCCTCCACTTT. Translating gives CASSFTYTQRSPLHF.

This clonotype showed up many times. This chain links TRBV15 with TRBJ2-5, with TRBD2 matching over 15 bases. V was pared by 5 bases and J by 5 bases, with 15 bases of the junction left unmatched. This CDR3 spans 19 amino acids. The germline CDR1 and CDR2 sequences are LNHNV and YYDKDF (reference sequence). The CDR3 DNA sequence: TGTGCCACCAGCGAAGGAGGGGGACTAGCGGGAGGAGCGTGGGAGACCCAGTACTTC. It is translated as CATSEGGGLAGGAWETQYF.